This TCR beta chain was obtained from a study of blood T cell repertoires in COVID-19. Study-wide background: PBMCs, B-cell-depleted T cells, or T cells were the source of the cDNA or gDNA that made up the material.

TCRdb's table, derived via immunoSEQ multiplex PCR, lists solely in-frame clones and lacks some. Here the sample spans some 150,000 clones, approximately 80% being singletons. Sequenced material: peripheral blood. The TCR originated in a woman between 55 and 75 years old with acute or convalescent COVID-19.

CDR3: CASSQDSGSGNTIYF. The CDR3 DNA reads TGCGCCAGCAGCCAAGATTCAGGCTCTGGAAACACCATATATTTT. The chain employs TRBV4-1 and TRBJ1-3; D is ambiguous. The CDR3 has 15 amino acids. V lost 0 bases and J lost 0, with 6 bases in between. From germline, CDR1 is MGHRA and CDR2 YSYEKL.